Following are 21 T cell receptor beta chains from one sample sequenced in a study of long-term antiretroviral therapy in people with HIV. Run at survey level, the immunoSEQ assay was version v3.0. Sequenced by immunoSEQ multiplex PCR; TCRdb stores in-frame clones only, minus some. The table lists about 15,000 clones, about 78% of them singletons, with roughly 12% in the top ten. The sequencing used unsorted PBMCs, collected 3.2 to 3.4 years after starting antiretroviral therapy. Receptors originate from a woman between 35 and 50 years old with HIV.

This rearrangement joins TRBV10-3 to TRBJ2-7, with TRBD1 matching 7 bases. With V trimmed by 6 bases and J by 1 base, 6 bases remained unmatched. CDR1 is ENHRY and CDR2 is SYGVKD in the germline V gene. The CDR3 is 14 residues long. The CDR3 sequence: CAIRPGQTSYEQYF. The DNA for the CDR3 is TGTGCCATCAGGCCGGGACAGACTTCCTACGAGCAGTACTTC.

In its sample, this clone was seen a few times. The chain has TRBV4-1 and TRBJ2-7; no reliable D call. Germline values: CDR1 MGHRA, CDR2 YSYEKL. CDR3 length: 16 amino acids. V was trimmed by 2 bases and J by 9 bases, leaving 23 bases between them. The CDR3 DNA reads TGCGCCAGCAGCCAACCGAGAGAACAGCCGAAGGCAGGGCAGTACTTC. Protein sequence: CASSQPREQPKAGQYF.

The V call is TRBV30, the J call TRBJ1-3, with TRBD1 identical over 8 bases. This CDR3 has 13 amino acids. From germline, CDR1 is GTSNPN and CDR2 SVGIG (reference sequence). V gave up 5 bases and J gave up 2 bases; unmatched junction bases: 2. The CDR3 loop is CAWEQGAGNTIYF. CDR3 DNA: TGTGCCTGGGAACAGGGGGCTGGAAACACCATATATTTT.

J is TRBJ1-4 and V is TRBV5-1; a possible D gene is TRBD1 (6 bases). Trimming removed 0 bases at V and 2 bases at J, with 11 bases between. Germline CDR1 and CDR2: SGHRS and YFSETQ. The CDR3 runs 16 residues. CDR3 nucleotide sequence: TGCGCCAGCAGCTTGGGGGGGGCGCCGACTAATGAAAAACTGTTTTTT. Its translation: CASSLGGAPTNEKLFF.

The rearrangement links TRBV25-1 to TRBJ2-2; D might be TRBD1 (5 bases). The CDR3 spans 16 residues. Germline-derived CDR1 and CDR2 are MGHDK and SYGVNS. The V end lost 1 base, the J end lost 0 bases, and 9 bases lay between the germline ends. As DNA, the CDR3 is TGTGCCAGCAGTGAATTGGGCAGGGCGAACACCGGGGAGCTGTTTTTT. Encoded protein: CASSELGRANTGELFF.

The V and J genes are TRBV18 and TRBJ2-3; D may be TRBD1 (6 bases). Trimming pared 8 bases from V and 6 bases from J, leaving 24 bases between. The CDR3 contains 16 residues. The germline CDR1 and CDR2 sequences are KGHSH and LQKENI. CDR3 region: CASQQSLTGLTDTQYF. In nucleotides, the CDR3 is TGTGCCAGCCAACAATCCCTGACAGGTCTCACGGATACGCAGTATTTT.

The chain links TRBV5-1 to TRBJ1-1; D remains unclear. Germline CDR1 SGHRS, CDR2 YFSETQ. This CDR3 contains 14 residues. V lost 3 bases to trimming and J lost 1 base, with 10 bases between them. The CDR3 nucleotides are TGCGCCAGCAGCTCTTCCGGGAAGAACACTGAAGCTTTCTTT. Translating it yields CASSSSGKNTEAFF.

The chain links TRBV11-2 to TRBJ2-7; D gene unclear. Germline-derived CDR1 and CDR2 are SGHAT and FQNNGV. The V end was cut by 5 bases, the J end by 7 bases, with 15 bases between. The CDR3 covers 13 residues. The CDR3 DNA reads TGTGCCAGCAGCCGACAATGGCGAGGAGAGCAGTACTTC. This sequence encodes CASSRQWRGEQYF.

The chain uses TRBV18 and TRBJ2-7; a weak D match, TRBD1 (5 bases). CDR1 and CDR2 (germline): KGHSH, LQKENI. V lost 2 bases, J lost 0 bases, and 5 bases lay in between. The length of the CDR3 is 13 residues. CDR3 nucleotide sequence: TGTGCCAGCTCACCAGACAGCTCCTACGAGCAGTACTTC. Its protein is CASSPDSSYEQYF.

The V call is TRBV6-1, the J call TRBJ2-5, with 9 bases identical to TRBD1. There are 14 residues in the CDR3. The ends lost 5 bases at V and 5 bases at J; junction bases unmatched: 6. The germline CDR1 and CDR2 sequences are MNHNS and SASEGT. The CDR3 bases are TGTGCCAGCAGTCGGGACAGGGTAACGGAGACCCAGTACTTC. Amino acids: CASSRDRVTETQYF.

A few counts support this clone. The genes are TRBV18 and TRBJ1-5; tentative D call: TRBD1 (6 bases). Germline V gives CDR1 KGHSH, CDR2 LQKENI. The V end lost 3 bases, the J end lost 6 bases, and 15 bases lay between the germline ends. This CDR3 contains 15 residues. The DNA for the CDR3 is TGTGCCAGCTCACCTGACAAGGGGGGCGGTCAGCCCCAGCATTTT. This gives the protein CASSPDKGGGQPQHF. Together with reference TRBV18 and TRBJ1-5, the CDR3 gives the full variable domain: NAGVMQNPRHLVRRRGQEARLRCSPMKGHSHVYWYRQLPEEGLKFMVYLQKENIIDESGMPKERFSAEFPKEGPSILRIQQVVRGDSAAYFCASSPDKGGGQPQHFGDGTRLSIL.

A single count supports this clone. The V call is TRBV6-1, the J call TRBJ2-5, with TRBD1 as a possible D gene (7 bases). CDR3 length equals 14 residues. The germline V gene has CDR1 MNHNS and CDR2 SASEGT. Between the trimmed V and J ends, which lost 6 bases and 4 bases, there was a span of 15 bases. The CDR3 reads CASRPRQGGETQYF. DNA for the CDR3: TGTGCCAGCAGGCCCCGGCAGGGGGGAGAGACCCAGTACTTC.

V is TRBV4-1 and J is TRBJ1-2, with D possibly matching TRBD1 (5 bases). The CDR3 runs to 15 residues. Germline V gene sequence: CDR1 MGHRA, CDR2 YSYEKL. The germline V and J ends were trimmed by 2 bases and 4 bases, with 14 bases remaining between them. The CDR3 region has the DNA TGCGCCAGCAGCCAACCGGGACCTTCCCCCTATGGCTACACCTTC. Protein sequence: CASSQPGPSPYGYTF.

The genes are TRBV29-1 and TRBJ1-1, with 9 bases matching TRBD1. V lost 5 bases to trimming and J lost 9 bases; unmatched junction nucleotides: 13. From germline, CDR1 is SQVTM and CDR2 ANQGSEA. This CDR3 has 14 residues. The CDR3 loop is CSVSGTGMVGKAFF. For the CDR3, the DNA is TGCAGCGTTTCCGGGACAGGGATGGTCGGTAAAGCTTTCTTT.

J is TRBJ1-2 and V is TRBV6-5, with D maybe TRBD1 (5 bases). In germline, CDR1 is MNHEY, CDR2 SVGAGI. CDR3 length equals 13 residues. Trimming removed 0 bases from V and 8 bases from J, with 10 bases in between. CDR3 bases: TGTGCCAGCAGTTACTCGGGGGGGGAGGGCTACACCTTC. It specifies CASSYSGGEGYTF.

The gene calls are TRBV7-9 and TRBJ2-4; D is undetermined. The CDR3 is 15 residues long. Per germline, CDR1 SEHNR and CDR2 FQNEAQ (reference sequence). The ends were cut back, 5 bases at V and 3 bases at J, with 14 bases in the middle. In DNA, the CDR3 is TGTGCCAGCAGCCTAGATGTGGGTGACAAAAACATTCAGTACTTC. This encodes CASSLDVGDKNIQYF. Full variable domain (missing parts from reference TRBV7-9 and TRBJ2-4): DTGVSQNPRHKITKRGQNVTFRCDPISEHNRLYWYRQTLGQGPEFLTYFQNEAQLEKSRLLSDRFSAERPKGSFSTLEIQRTEQGDSAMYLCASSLDVGDKNIQYFGAGTRLSVL.

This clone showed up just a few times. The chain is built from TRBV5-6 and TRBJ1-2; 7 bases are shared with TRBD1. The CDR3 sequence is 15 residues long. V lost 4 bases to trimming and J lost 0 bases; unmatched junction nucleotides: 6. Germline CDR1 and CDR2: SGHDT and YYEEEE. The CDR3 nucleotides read TGTGCCAGCAGCCCCGGGGACAGAGCTAACTATGGCTACACCTTC. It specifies CASSPGDRANYGYTF.

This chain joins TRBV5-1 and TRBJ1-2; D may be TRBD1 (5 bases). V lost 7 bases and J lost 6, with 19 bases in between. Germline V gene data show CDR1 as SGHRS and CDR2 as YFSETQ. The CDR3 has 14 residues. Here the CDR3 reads CASGGGISEDGYTF. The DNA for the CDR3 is TGCGCCAGCGGCGGGGGTATTTCTGAGGATGGCTACACCTTC.

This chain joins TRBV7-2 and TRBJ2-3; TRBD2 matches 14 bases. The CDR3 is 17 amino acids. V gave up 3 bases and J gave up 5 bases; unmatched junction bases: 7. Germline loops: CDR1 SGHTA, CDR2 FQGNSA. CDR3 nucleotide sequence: TGTGCCAGCAGCTTTACCGGACTAGCGGGGGGAATAGATACGCAGTATTTT. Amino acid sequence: CASSFTGLAGGIDTQYF.

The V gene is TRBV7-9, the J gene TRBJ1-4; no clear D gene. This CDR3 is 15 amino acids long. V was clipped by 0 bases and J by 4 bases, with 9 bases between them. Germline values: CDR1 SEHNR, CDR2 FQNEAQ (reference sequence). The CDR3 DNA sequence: TGTGCCAGCAGCTTAGCGGTGGGCCATAATGAAAAACTGTTTTTT. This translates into CASSLAVGHNEKLFF.

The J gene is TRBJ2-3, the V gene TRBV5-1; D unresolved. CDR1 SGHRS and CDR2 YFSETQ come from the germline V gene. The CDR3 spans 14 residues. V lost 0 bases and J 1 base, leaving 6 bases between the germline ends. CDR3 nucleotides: TGCGCCAGCAGCTTGGCCGAGGGCACAGATACGCAGTATTTT. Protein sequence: CASSLAEGTDTQYF.